These T cell receptor beta chains were read from a single sample in a study of blood T cells in healthy people across ages. TCRdb used MiXCR to reprocess the 5' RACE reads, holding one entry per CDR3 protein. The sample records fewer than 2 million distinct CDR3 sequences, roughly two fifths being singletons. The sequencing sample was made of blood. The source of these receptors is a human donor in good health. The CDR3 runs from the conserved cysteine through the conserved F or W. D genes are given only for firm matches. For some rows the clone size is stated as once, few or many, or as a class when expanded; others skip it.

13	-	TRBJ1-1	-	TRBV19	TGTGCCAGTAGTATTCCCCCCCCCTCGAGGACTTTCTTT	CASSIPPPSRTFF
15	-	TRBJ2-5	TRBD2	TRBV4-3	TGCGCCAGCAGTCGAGGACTGGGGGGGAGGGAGACCCAGTACTTC	CASSRGLGGRETQYF
14	-	TRBJ1-2	-	TRBV12-3/TRBV12-4	TGTGCCAGCAGTTTTAACCGGGGGCCAGGTGGCTACACCTTC	CASSFNRGPGGYTF
16	once	TRBJ2-7	TRBD1	TRBV24-1	TGTGCCGCCAGTGACCCAGGGGACAGGGATTCCTACGAGCAGTACTTC	CAASDPGDRDSYEQYF
12	many	TRBJ1-2	TRBD1	TRBV18	TGTGCCAGCTCACCTGGGACAGGAGGCTACACCTTC	CASSPGTGGYTF
12	few	TRBJ2-1	-	TRBV6-2/TRBV6-3	TGTGCCAGCAGCTATGTGGTAGGAGAGCAGTTCTTC	CASSYVVGEQFF
16	-	TRBJ1-2	-	TRBV11-1	TGTGCCAGCAGCTCCTGGCCCCAGGACGCGGACTATGGCTACACCTTC	CASSSWPQDADYGYTF
15	-	TRBJ1-4	-	TRBV20-1	TGCAGTGCTGTTGCCAGCCCCGCTACTAATGAAAAACGGTTTTTT	CSAVASPATNEKRFF
13	-	TRBJ2-7	-	TRBV29-1	TGCAGCGTTGAAACTTCAGTAACCTACGAGCAGTACTTC	CSVETSVTYEQYF
15	few	TRBJ1-5	-	TRBV7-2	TGTGCCAGCAGCTTAGCAGGGAAAATCAATCAGCCCCAGCATTTT	CASSLAGKINQPQHF
14	-	TRBJ1-3	-	TRBV6-6	TGTGCCAGCCGGGGGGGTTTAGCTGGAAACACCATATATTTT	CASRGGLAGNTIYF
14	once	TRBJ2-5	-	TRBV7-6	TGTGCCAGCAGCGCCATGTCGGAGTTAGAGACCCAGTACTTC	CASSAMSELETQYF
17	-	TRBJ1-6	TRBD1	TRBV4-3	TGCGCCAGCAGCCATGACAGGGGGTCTTCCTATAATTCACCCCTCCACTTT	CASSHDRGSSYNSPLHF
15	-	TRBJ1-5	TRBD1	TRBV19	TGTGCCAGTAGTTATACAGGGGGAAGGGATCAGCCCCAGCATTTT	CASSYTGGRDQPQHF
16	-	TRBJ2-2	-	TRBV25-1	TGTGCCAGCAGTGACCACAGGACCATTAACACCGGGGAGCTGTTTTTT	CASSDHRTINTGELFF
14	few	TRBJ1-1	-	TRBV25-1	TGTGCCAGCAGTGAACTGCTCGTGAACACTGAAGCTTTCTTT	CASSELLVNTEAFF